This entry lists 25 T cell receptor beta chains sequenced from one sample in a study of blood T cells in healthy people across ages. A second about 6 to 12 cycle PCR used barcoded and J-beta primers. TCRdb re-called the 5' RACE reads with MiXCR, one entry per CDR3 protein. The repertoire holds over 950,000 distinct CDR3 sequences, with about 53% as singletons. Sequencing used blood. The receptors here all came from a woman aged 55-70 years in good health.

The gene calls are TRBV20-1 and TRBJ2-1, with 8 bases matching TRBD2. Losses at the gene ends were 4 bases for V and 0 bases for J; bases not matched to a gene: 8. The CDR3 length is 16 residues. Germline loops: CDR1 DFQATT, CDR2 SNEGSKA (reference sequence). The CDR3 sequence is CSAKGVSGSSYNEQFF. The CDR3 nucleotides read TGCAGTGCTAAGGGCGTAAGCGGGAGCTCCTACAATGAGCAGTTCTTC.

This clonotype occurred a few times. This rearrangement joins TRBV3-1 to TRBJ2-4, with a weak D call TRBD2 (5 bases). There are 16 residues in the CDR3. Trimming cost V 3 bases and J 0 bases, with 12 bases left between them. The germline V gene has CDR1 LGHDT and CDR2 YNNKEL (reference sequence). The CDR3 sequence is CASSQEVAVAKNIQYF. DNA of the CDR3: TGTGCCAGCAGCCAGGAGGTAGCAGTAGCCAAAAACATTCAGTACTTC.

The chain employs TRBV7-9 and TRBJ2-1, with TRBD2 identical over 14 bases. There are 18 residues in the CDR3. V trimming: 4 bases; J trimming: 3 bases; junction bases outside the gene matches: 8. The germline V gene encodes CDR1 SEHNR and CDR2 FQNEAQ (reference sequence). Written as DNA, the CDR3 is TGTGCCAGCAGCTCACGCAGGACTAGCGGGAGGCACTACAATGAGCAGTTCTTC. Translation: CASSSRRTSGRHYNEQFF.

J is TRBJ2-1 and V is TRBV7-2; no firm D call. Germline V gene lookup returns CDR1 SGHTA and CDR2 FQGNSA. Trimming stripped 7 bases from V and 5 bases from J, with 15 bases between. The CDR3 has 14 amino acids. CDR3 DNA: TGTGCCAGCACCACCCATACCGGCGACAATGAGCAGTTCTTC. It specifies CASTTHTGDNEQFF. The full variable domain, in which reference TRBV7-2 and TRBJ2-1 provide the parts outside the CDR3, is GAGVSQSPSNKVTEKGKDVELRCDPISGHTALYWYRQSLGQGLEFLIYFQGNSAPDKSGLPSDRFSAERTGGSVSTLTIQRTQQEDSAVYLCASTTHTGDNEQFFGPGTRLTVL.

The V gene is TRBV20-1, the J gene TRBJ1-2; the match to TRBD1 covers 10 bases. Trimming removed 1 base from V and 4 bases from J; junction bases left unmatched: 6. The germline gives CDR1 DFQATT, CDR2 SNEGSKA (reference sequence). The CDR3 is made up of 15 amino acids. The CDR3 spells CSARGGQGRSYGYTF. Here the CDR3 DNA reads TGCAGTGCTAGAGGGGGACAGGGGCGAAGCTATGGCTACACCTTC.

A few counts support this clonotype. The CDR3 reads CASSPGLAASKETQYF. The CDR3 DNA follows: TGTGCCAGCAGCCCCGGGCTAGCGGCCAGTAAAGAGACCCAGTACTTC. The V call is TRBV7-9, the J call TRBJ2-5; 7 bases map to TRBD2. The V segment lost 5 bases and the J segment 3 bases; nucleotides outside the gene matches: 12. This CDR3 comprises 16 residues. Germline V gives CDR1 SEHNR, CDR2 FQNEAQ (reference sequence).

The chain combines TRBV6-2 or TRBV6-3 with TRBJ2-1; TRBD2 agrees at 11 bases. CDR1 is MNHEY and CDR2 is SVGEGT in the germline V gene. The V and J ends lost 0 bases and 3 bases, in that order; junction bases with no gene match: 16. This CDR3 region has 21 residues. Written as DNA, the CDR3 is TGTGCCAGCAGTTACTCGATAATACAGGGTTTAACTAGCGGGAGCTACAATGAGCAGTTCTTC. Protein: CASSYSIIQGLTSGSYNEQFF.

V usage is TRBV30 and J usage is TRBJ2-5; TRBD1 is a possible D gene (5 bases). Trimming removed 0 bases from V and 4 bases from J, with 9 bases in between. CDR1 is GTSNPN and CDR2 is SVGIG in the germline V gene (reference sequence). The CDR3 totals 13 residues. The CDR3 reads CAWSVGLGETQYF. The CDR3 region has the DNA TGTGCCTGGAGTGTGGGGCTGGGAGAGACCCAGTACTTC.

This sequence joins TRBV7-9 and TRBJ2-7, with TRBD2 matching over 14 bases. The CDR3 runs 17 residues. V lost 5 bases, J lost 4 bases, and 10 bases stayed unmatched. CDR1 SEHNR and CDR2 FQNEAQ come from the germline V gene (reference sequence). The chain's CDR3 is CASSPRGGTSGRYEQYF. The DNA for the CDR3 is TGTGCCAGCAGCCCCCGAGGCGGGACTAGCGGGAGATACGAGCAGTACTTC.

The CDR3 reads CASSSRAKSGANVLTF. CDR3 in DNA: TGTGCCAGCAGCTCCAGGGCCAAATCTGGGGCCAACGTCCTGACTTTC. The chain carries TRBV11-3 and TRBJ2-6; tentative D call: TRBD1 (5 bases). Trimming left V 4 bases short and J 1 base short, with 11 bases between. The CDR3 contains 16 residues. Germline-derived CDR1 and CDR2 are SGHNT and YENEEA.

The chain couples TRBV10-3 to TRBJ2-1; the D gene is possibly TRBD2 (5 bases). The germline V and J ends were trimmed by 4 bases and 3 bases, with 16 bases remaining between them. Germline V gene data show CDR1 as ENHRY and CDR2 as SYGVKD. The CDR3 is made up of 16 amino acids. The CDR3, as DNA: TGTGCCATCAGTGGGTTCGCGGGTGGAGACTACAATGAGCAGTTCTTC. It specifies CAISGFAGGDYNEQFF.

This clonotype has more than one count but fewer than ten. The chain recombines TRBV4-2 with TRBJ2-3; D gene uncertain. Trimming took 4 bases from V and 4 from J, leaving 9 bases between them. The CDR3 extends over 13 amino acids. CDR1 and CDR2 (germline): LGHNA, YNFKEQ. The CDR3 sequence: CASSPRLADTQYF. DNA of the CDR3: TGTGCCAGCAGCCCACGCTTAGCAGATACGCAGTATTTT.

Here the CDR3 DNA reads TGTGCCAGCAGTTCGTGGGGACAGGGGAATGGTCAGCCCCAGCATTTT. Its translation is CASSSWGQGNGQPQHF. The rearrangement links TRBV28 to TRBJ1-5; 10 bases line up with TRBD1. CDR1 is MDHEN, CDR2 SYDVKM, per germline. CDR3 length: 16 residues. J lost 6 bases, V lost 4 bases, and 9 bases had no gene match.

CDR3 loop: CASSLPPGVGRQTQYF. For the CDR3, the DNA is TGTGCCAGCAGTTTACCCCCTGGGGTTGGCAGACAGACCCAGTACTTC. J is TRBJ2-5 and V is TRBV28; D unclear. Trimming took off 2 bases at V and 6 bases at J, with 19 bases between the two ends. This CDR3 comprises 16 residues. Germline V gene lookup returns CDR1 MDHEN and CDR2 SYDVKM.

The V gene is TRBV4-1, the J gene TRBJ2-7; D remains unclear. Per the germline V gene, CDR1 is MGHRA and CDR2 is YSYEKL. Trimming cost V 1 base and J 6 bases, with 7 bases left between them. The CDR3 has 12 amino acids. Here the CDR3 reads CASSQVGSEQYF. Here the CDR3 DNA reads TGCGCCAGCAGCCAAGTTGGATCCGAGCAGTACTTC.

The gene calls are TRBV7-2 and TRBJ1-4, with 7 nucleotides matching TRBD1. The CDR3 extends over 15 amino acids. The ends lost 8 bases at V and 10 bases at J; junction bases unmatched: 16. Germline CDR1 and CDR2: SGHTA and FQGNSA. Written as DNA, the CDR3 is TGTGCCAGCTCACAGGGGACGGCCTATTTTGGAAAACTGTTTTTT. It specifies CASSQGTAYFGKLFF.

This clonotype was counted a single time. The chain links TRBV5-1 to TRBJ2-7, with 11 bases fitting TRBD2. With V trimmed by 3 bases and J by 5 bases, 4 bases remained unmatched. CDR1 and CDR2 (germline): SGHRS, YFSETQ. The CDR3 loop spans 14 amino acids. The CDR3 loop is CASSSGLAVDEQYF. In DNA form, the CDR3 reads TGCGCCAGCAGCTCGGGACTAGCGGTAGACGAGCAGTACTTC.

The count of this clonotype is one. The V and J genes are TRBV6-1 and TRBJ1-1; TRBD1 aligns across 9 bases. Germline assignment: CDR1 MNHNS and CDR2 SASEGT. J lost 10 bases, V lost 4 bases, and 7 bases had no gene match. The CDR3 contains 13 residues. This CDR3 reads CASSGTGTGIAFF. The CDR3 region has the DNA TGTGCCAGCAGTGGAACCGGGACAGGGATAGCTTTCTTT.

The chain carries TRBV5-6 and TRBJ2-7, with unresolved D. CDR1 and CDR2 from the germline V gene are SGHDT and YYEEEE. V was clipped by 1 base and J by 6 bases, with 11 bases between them. CDR3 size: 13 residues. The CDR3 DNA is TGTGCCAGCAGCTTGTGGGGATGGGGCGAGCAGTACTTC. The encoded protein is CASSLWGWGEQYF.

This clonotype was seen only a few times. The chain links TRBV4-2 to TRBJ2-1; TRBD2 matches 7 bases. Trimming removed 1 base from V and 1 base from J; junction bases left unmatched: 1. This CDR3 is 15 amino acids long. CDR1 and CDR2 (germline): LGHNA, YNFKEQ. The CDR3 bases are TGTGCCAGCAGCCAAGCGCGGGGGTCCTACAATGAGCAGTTCTTC. This translates into CASSQARGSYNEQFF.

V is TRBV11-1 and J is TRBJ2-7; 8 bases are shared with TRBD1. CDR1 and CDR2 from the germline V gene are SGHAT and FQDESV (reference sequence). The CDR3 contains 14 residues. The V segment lost 5 bases and the J segment 2 bases; nucleotides outside the gene matches: 5. CDR3 in DNA: TGTGCCAGCAGCCGGGGACAGGAGCCCTACGAGCAGTACTTC. This sequence encodes CASSRGQEPYEQYF.

The gene calls are TRBV29-1 and TRBJ2-7; TRBD2 is a possible D gene (6 bases). Trimming took 7 bases from V and 6 from J, leaving 16 bases between them. CDR1 and CDR2 from the germline V gene are SQVTM and ANQGSEA. The CDR3 runs to 12 residues. CDR3 protein: CSGEEGMGEQYF. DNA for the CDR3: TGCAGCGGTGAGGAGGGAATGGGCGAGCAGTACTTC.

This chain uses TRBV7-2 with TRBJ1-2; D call uncertain. Between the trimmed V and J ends, which lost 1 base and 4 bases, there was a span of 7 bases. CDR1 and CDR2 (germline): SGHTA, FQGNSA. This CDR3 spans 13 amino acids. The CDR3 is CASSLVFLYGYTF. CDR3 coding DNA: TGTGCCAGCAGCTTAGTGTTCCTCTATGGCTACACCTTC. Full variable domain (remainder filled in from reference TRBV7-2 and TRBJ1-2): GAGVSQSPSNKVTEKGKDVELRCDPISGHTALYWYRQSLGQGLEFLIYFQGNSAPDKSGLPSDRFSAERTGGSVSTLTIQRTQQEDSAVYLCASSLVFLYGYTFGSGTRLTVV.

This clonotype was seen more than once but under ten times. This chain links TRBV5-1 with TRBJ2-4; TRBD1 might be the D (6 bases). The CDR3 has 14 amino acids. Germline CDR1 and CDR2: SGHRS and YFSETQ. Trimming cost V 3 bases and J 5 bases, with 12 bases left between them. This CDR3 reads CASSSQGGENIQYF. The CDR3 nucleotides read TGCGCCAGCAGCTCACAGGGTGGCGAAAACATTCAGTACTTC.

This chain links TRBV12-3 or TRBV12-4 with TRBJ2-5; maybe TRBD2 (5 bases). The CDR3 runs 15 residues. V lost 5 bases and J 1 base, leaving 14 bases between the germline ends. This chain's CDR3 is CASSPLPGFQETQYF. The CDR3 DNA sequence: TGTGCCAGCAGTCCCCTACCGGGATTCCAAGAGACCCAGTACTTC.